This T cell receptor beta chain was found in a study of identifying expanded T cells in peripheral blood. Some clones are missing from TCRdb's copy, which holds only in-frame ones; the method was immunoSEQ multiplex PCR. The sample has under 120,000 clones; 85% to 90% are singletons. The sequenced material came from blood. This TCR derives from a person aged 18-69 years in good health.

CDR3 nucleotide sequence: TGTGCCAGCAGTTCACGGTGGGGGATCGGAAACACCATATATTTT. This translates into CASSSRWGIGNTIYF. The chain couples TRBV5-6 to TRBJ1-3, with D possibly matching TRBD1 (5 bases). From germline, CDR1 is SGHDT and CDR2 YYEEEE. The CDR3 covers 15 residues. V lost 5 bases and J lost 4, with 16 bases in between.